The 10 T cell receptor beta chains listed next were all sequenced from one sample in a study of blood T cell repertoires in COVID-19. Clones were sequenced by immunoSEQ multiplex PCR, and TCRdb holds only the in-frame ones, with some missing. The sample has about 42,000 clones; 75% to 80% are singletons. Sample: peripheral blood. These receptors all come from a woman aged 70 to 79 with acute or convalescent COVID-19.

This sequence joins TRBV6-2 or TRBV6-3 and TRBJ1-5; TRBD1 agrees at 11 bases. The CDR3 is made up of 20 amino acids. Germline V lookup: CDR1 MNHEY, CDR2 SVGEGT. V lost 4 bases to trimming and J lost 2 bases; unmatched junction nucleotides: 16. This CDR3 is CASSSLPGTGGFGGNQPQHF. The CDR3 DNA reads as TGTGCCAGCAGTTCTCTTCCCGGGACAGGGGGTTTCGGAGGCAATCAGCCCCAGCATTTT.

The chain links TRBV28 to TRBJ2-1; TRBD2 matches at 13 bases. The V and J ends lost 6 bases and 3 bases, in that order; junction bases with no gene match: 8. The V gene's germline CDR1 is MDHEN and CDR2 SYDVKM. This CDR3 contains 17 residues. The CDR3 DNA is TGTGCCAGCAGCAACAGCGGACTAGCGGGAGTCTACAATGAGCAGTTCTTC. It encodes CASSNSGLAGVYNEQFF.

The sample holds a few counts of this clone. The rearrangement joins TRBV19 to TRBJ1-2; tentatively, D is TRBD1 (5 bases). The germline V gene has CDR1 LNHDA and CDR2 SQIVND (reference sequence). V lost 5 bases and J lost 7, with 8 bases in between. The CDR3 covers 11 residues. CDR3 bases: TGTGCCAGTAGTCAGGGTGGTGGCTACACCTTC. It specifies CASSQGGGYTF.

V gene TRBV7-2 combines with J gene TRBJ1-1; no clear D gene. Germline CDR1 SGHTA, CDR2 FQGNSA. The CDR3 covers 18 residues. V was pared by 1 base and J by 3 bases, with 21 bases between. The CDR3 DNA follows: TGTGCCAGCAGCTTAGGGTGGCGGTCCGTTCGGAGGGACACTGAAGCTTTCTTT. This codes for CASSLGWRSVRRDTEAFF. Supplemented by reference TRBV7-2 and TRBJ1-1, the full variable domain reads GAGVSQSPSNKVTEKGKDVELRCDPISGHTALYWYRQSLGQGLEFLIYFQGNSAPDKSGLPSDRFSAERTGGSVSTLTIQRTQQEDSAVYLCASSLGWRSVRRDTEAFFGQGTRLTVV.

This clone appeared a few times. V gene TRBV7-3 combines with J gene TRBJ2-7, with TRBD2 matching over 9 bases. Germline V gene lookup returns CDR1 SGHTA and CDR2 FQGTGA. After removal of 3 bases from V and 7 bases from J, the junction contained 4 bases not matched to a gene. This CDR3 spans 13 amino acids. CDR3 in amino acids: CASSFSGRREQYF. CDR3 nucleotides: TGTGCCAGCAGCTTTAGCGGGAGAAGGGAGCAGTACTTC.

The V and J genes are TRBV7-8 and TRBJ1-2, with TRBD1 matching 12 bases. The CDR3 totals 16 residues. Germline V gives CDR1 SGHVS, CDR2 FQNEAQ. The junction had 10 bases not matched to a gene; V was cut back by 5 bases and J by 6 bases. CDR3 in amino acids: CASSRPGTGGEDGYTF. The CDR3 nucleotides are TGTGCCAGCAGCCGGCCCGGGACAGGGGGCGAGGATGGCTACACCTTC.

The CDR3 here is CASTAGGTYNEQFF. In DNA, the CDR3 is TGTGCCAGCACGGCAGGGGGGACCTACAATGAGCAGTTCTTC. The rearrangement links TRBV6-5 to TRBJ2-1; the D gene is possibly TRBD1 (7 bases). The germline V gene encodes CDR1 MNHEY and CDR2 SVGAGI. V lost 7 bases and J lost 2, with 12 bases in between. This CDR3 contains 14 residues.

In nucleotides, the CDR3 is TGTGCCAGCAGCGTAGTGGCTAGCGGGGGGGGGACCCAGTACTTC. Translating gives CASSVVASGGGTQYF. The J gene is TRBJ2-5, the V gene TRBV9; 12 bases align to TRBD2. Germline CDR1 SGDLS, CDR2 YYNGEE. V shed 0 bases and J 7 bases; nucleotides not matched to a gene: 4. The CDR3 loop spans 15 amino acids.

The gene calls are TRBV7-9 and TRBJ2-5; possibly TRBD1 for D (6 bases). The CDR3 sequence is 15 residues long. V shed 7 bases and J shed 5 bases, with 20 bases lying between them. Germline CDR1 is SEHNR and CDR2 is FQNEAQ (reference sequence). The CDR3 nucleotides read TGTGCCAGCACCTTGTCGGACAGCCGCCGGGAGACCCAGTACTTC. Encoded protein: CASTLSDSRRETQYF.

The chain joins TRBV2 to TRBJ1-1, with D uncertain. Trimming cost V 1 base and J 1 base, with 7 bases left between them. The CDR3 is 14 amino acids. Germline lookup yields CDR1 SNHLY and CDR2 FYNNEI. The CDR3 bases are TGTGCCAGCAGTGAAGGGCAGTGGAACACTGAAGCTTTCTTT. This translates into CASSEGQWNTEAFF.